The rows below give T cell receptor beta chains drawn from one sample of a study of T-cell reconstitution after alpha-beta-depleted transplantation in children. TCRdb called the PCR reads again in MiXCR, with one record for every CDR3 protein. The table has 190,000 or so distinct CDR3 sequences, less than 15% seen once; the top ten hold under 15%. Sample: PBMCs from the stem cell graft donor, taken from the stem cell graft. The receptors derive from a human donor who donated a stem cell graft to a child with acute lymphoblastic leukemia. CDR3s include the opening cysteine and the closing phenylalanine or tryptophan.

TRBJ1-2 | TRBV5-1 | CASSQEGLRKSGYTF
TRBJ2-7 | TRBV7-2 | CASSLASSYEQYF
TRBJ2-5 | TRBV12-3/TRBV12-4 | CASTGGPHKYF
TRBJ2-1 | TRBV12-3/TRBV12-4 | CASSLYRAGAYNEQFF
TRBJ2-1 | TRBV12-3/TRBV12-4 | CASSLRLDSDEQFF
TRBJ2-3 | TRBV29-1 | CSVGGSGTSDTQYF
TRBJ2-1 | TRBV5-1 | CASSLIAGWGDRNEQFF
TRBJ2-4 | TRBV10-3 | CAISERLAGEIQYF
TRBJ1-2 | TRBV10-3 | CAERQGRDYGYTF
TRBJ2-2 | TRBV10-3 | CAIRNIGTANTGELFF
TRBJ1-2 | TRBV5-5 | CASSPTGLSDYGYTF
TRBJ1-1 | TRBV12-3/TRBV12-4 | CASSREVGVGEAFF
TRBJ1-3 | TRBV30 | CAWSTQGNTIYF
TRBJ2-3 | TRBV6-5 | CASRAVTDTQYF
TRBJ1-1 | TRBV20-1 | CSARDQVSAGQEAFF
TRBJ2-6 | TRBV6-1 | CASSPIHQVGANVLTF
TRBJ1-1 | TRBV12-3/TRBV12-4 | CASSSLPGGEAFF
TRBJ2-3 | TRBV20-1 | CSARVGTTKQYF
TRBJ2-7 | TRBV3-1 | CASSPSSLYEQYF
TRBJ1-5 | TRBV4-1 | CASSRVAVTGASNQPQHF
TRBJ1-6 | TRBV30 | CAWSGVNSPLHF
TRBJ2-4 | TRBV5-1 | CASSLGQGVKNIQYF
TRBJ1-4 | TRBV10-3 | CAISDGENEKLFF
TRBJ2-7 | TRBV10-3 | CAISGELRGLRIRSYEQYF
TRBJ1-5 | TRBV28 | CASSISTGWSSTQHF
TRBJ2-7 | TRBV7-9 | CASSSLDRGAYEQYF